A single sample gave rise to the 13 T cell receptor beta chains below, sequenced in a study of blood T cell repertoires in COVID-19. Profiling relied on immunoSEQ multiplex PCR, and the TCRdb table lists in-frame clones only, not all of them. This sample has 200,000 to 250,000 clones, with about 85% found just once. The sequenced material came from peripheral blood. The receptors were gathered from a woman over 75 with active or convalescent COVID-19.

CDR3 sequence reads: CASSSEGNSPLHF. The CDR3 nucleotides read TGTGCCAGCAGCTCCGAGGGTAATTCACCCCTCCACTTT. The chain combines TRBV5-5 with TRBJ1-6; D remains unclear. The V gene's germline CDR1 is SGHKS and CDR2 YYEKEE (reference sequence). The CDR3 has 13 residues. Trimming took 3 bases from V and 6 from J, leaving 7 bases between them.

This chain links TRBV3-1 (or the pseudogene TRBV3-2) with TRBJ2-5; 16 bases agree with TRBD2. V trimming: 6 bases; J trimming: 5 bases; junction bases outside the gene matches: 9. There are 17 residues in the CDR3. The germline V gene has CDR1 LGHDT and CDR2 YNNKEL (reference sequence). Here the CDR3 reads CASSTGTSGRALETQYF. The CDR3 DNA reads TGTGCCAGCAGTACCGGGACTAGCGGGAGGGCCCTGGAGACCCAGTACTTC.

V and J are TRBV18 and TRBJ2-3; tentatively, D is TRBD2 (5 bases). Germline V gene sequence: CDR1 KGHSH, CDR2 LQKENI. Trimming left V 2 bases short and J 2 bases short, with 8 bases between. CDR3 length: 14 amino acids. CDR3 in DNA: TGTGCCAGCTCACCAGCGGACTCCACAGATACGCAGTATTTT. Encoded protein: CASSPADSTDTQYF.

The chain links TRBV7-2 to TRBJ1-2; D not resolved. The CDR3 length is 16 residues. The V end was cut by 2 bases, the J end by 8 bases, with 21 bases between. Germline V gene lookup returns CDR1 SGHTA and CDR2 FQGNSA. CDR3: CASSLNPAGIDMGYTF. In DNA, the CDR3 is TGTGCCAGCAGCTTAAACCCCGCGGGGATCGATATGGGCTACACCTTC. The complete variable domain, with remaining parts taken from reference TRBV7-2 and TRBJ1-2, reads GAGVSQSPSNKVTEKGKDVELRCDPISGHTALYWYRQSLGQGLEFLIYFQGNSAPDKSGLPSDRFSAERTGGSVSTLTIQRTQQEDSAVYLCASSLNPAGIDMGYTFGSGTRLTVV.

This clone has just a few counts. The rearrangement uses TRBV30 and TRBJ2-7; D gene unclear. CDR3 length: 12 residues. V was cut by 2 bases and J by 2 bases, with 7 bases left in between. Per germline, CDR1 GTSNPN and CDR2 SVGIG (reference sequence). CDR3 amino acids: CAWSPVTYEQYF. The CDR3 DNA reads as TGTGCCTGGAGTCCAGTGACCTACGAGCAGTACTTC.

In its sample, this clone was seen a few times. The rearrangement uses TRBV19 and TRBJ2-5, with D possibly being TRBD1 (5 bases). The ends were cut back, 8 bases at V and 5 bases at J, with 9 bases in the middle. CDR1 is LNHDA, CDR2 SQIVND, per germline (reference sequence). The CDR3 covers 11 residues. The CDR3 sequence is CASGAVETQYF. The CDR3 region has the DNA TGTGCCAGTGGGGCAGTCGAGACCCAGTACTTC.

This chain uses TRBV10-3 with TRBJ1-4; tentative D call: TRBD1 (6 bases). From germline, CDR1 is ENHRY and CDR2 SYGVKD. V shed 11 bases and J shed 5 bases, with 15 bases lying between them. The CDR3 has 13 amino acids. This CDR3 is CAAGAGANEKLFF. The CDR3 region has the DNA TGTGCCGCCGGGGCGGGGGCCAATGAAAAACTGTTTTTT.

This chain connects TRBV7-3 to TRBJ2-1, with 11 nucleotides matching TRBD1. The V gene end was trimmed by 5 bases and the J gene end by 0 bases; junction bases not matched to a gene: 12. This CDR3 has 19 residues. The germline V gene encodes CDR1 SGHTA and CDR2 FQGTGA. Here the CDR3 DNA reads TGTGCCAGCAGCCCTCGCGGACAGGGGGCGTCTCTCTCCTACAATGAGCAGTTCTTC. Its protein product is CASSPRGQGASLSYNEQFF. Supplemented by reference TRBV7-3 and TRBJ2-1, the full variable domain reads GAGVSQTPSNKVTEKGKYVELRCDPISGHTALYWYRQSLGQGPEFLIYFQGTGAADDSGLPNDRFFAVRPEGSVSTLKIQRTERGDSAVYLCASSPRGQGASLSYNEQFFGPGTRLTVL.

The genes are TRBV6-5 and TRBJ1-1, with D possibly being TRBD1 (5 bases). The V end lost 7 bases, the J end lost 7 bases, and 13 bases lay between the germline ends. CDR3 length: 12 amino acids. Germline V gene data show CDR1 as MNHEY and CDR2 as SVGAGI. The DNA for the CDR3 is TGTGCCAGCACCGGCAGGGCGCGTGAAGCTTTCTTT. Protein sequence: CASTGRAREAFF.

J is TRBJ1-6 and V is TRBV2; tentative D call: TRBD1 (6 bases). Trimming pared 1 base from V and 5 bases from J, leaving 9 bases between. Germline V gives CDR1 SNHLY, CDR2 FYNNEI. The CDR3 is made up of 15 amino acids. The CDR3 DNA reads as TGTGCCAGCAGTGAAGACAGGGCCGATAATTCACCCCTCCACTTT. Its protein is CASSEDRADNSPLHF.

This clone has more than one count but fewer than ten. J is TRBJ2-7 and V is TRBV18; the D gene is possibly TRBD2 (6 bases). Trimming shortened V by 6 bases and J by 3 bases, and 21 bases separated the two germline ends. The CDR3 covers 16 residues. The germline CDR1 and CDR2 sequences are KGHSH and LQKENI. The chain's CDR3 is CASSEKAGNRFYEQYF. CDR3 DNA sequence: TGTGCCAGCTCCGAGAAGGCGGGGAATAGATTCTACGAGCAGTACTTC.

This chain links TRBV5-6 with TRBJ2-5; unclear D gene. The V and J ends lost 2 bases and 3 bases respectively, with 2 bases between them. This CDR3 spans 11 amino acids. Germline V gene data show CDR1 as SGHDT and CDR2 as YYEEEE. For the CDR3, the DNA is TGTGCCAGCAGCTTCGAAGAGACCCAGTACTTC. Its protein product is CASSFEETQYF.

The CDR3 DNA follows: TGTGCCAGTAGTATAGGCGGGAGAGGGAGGACCCAGTACTTC. Translation gives CASSIGGRGRTQYF. This sequence joins TRBV19 and TRBJ2-5; TRBD2 matches 7 bases. Looked up from germline, CDR1 is LNHDA and CDR2 is SQIVND (reference sequence). The J segment lost 7 bases and the V segment lost 1 base, leaving 6 bases of the junction unmatched. The CDR3 extends over 14 amino acids.